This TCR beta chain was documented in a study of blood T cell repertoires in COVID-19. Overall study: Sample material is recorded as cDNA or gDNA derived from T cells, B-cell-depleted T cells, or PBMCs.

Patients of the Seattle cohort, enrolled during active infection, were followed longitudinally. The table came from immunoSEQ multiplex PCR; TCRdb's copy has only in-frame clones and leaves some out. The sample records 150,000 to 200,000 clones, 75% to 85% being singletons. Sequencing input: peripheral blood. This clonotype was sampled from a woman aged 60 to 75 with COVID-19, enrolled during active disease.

This CDR3 reads CASSLGQGPDTQYF. CDR3 DNA sequence: TGTGCCAGCAGTCTGGGACAGGGGCCAGATACGCAGTATTTT. The rearrangement links TRBV28 to TRBJ2-3; 10 bases fit TRBD1. Germline V gives CDR1 MDHEN, CDR2 SYDVKM. This CDR3 contains 14 residues. V gave up 5 bases and J gave up 4 bases; unmatched junction bases: 3.